These 25 T cell receptor beta chains were sequenced from one sample in a study of CD8+ T cells in alopecia areata. As the sequencing template, cDNA was produced by extracting RNA and reverse transcribing it. Produced via immunoSEQ multiplex PCR; TCRdb's table is partial and in-frame only. This sample yields fewer than 200,000 clones, of which 58% are seen a single time; under 20% belongs to the top ten. Treatment of the sample: oral pan-JAK inhibitor, 5-10 mg twice daily. Sequencing used CD4+ T cells sorted from blood, obtained between weeks 55 and 70, from a patient treated with tofacitinib. The receptors were sampled from a human donor with alopecia areata.

This clone appeared a few times. This chain connects TRBV6-5 to TRBJ2-4; D may be TRBD2 (6 bases). The CDR3 is 13 amino acids. The V end was cut by 6 bases, the J end by 7 bases, with 13 bases between. Germline V lookup: CDR1 MNHEY, CDR2 SVGAGI. The chain's CDR3 is CASSRREPNIQYF. In nucleotides, the CDR3 is TGTGCCAGCAGCCGCCGGGAGCCGAACATTCAGTACTTC.

The chain uses TRBV19 and TRBJ2-7; a weak D match, TRBD1 (5 bases). The germline V gene has CDR1 LNHDA and CDR2 SQIVND (reference sequence). This CDR3 is 12 amino acids long. Deletions cut 5 bases from V and 8 bases from J, with 13 bases between. The CDR3 region has the DNA TGTGCCAGTAGTGACAGACATACTAAGCAGTACTTC. It specifies CASSDRHTKQYF.

The chain employs TRBV30 and TRBJ2-3; D is tentatively TRBD1 or TRBD2 (5 bases each). Trimming stripped 3 bases from V and 1 base from J, with 11 bases between. Per the germline V gene, CDR1 is GTSNPN and CDR2 is SVGIG (reference sequence). This CDR3 region has 14 residues. CDR3 in DNA: TGTGCCTGGAGCAGGGCGGGCCGCACAGATACGCAGTATTTT. Residues: CAWSRAGRTDTQYF.

This clone occurred a few times. The V gene is TRBV9, the J gene TRBJ2-2, with D tentatively TRBD2 (5 bases). Germline CDR1 is SGDLS and CDR2 is YYNGEE. The CDR3 loop spans 13 amino acids. V lost 4 bases, J lost 7 bases, and 11 bases lay in between. CDR3 nucleotides: TGTGCCAGCAGCCTAGACCGGGGCGGGGAGCTGTTTTTT. It codes for CASSLDRGGELFF.

V usage is TRBV29-1 and J usage is TRBJ2-3, with D perhaps matching TRBD1 (6 bases). V was trimmed by 3 bases and J by 6 bases, leaving 10 bases between them. Per the germline V gene, CDR1 is SQVTM and CDR2 is ANQGSEA. This CDR3 region has 12 residues. The CDR3 reads CSVEGARDTQYF. The CDR3 coding sequence is TGCAGCGTTGAGGGGGCGCGGGATACGCAGTATTTT.

The CDR3 coding sequence is TGTGCCAGCAGCTTGAGGAAGGGTGGTACTGAAGCTTTCTTT. It is translated as CASSLRKGGTEAFF. The rearrangement joins TRBV7-9 to TRBJ1-1; D unclear. Germline V gene sequence: CDR1 SEHNR, CDR2 FQNEAQ (reference sequence). The germline V and J ends were trimmed by 3 bases and 5 bases, with 13 bases remaining between them. This CDR3 is 14 amino acids long.

The CDR3 here is CAWSTGGATDTQYF. DNA of the CDR3: TGTGCCTGGAGTACAGGGGGCGCGACAGATACGCAGTATTTT. V gene TRBV30 combines with J gene TRBJ2-3; TRBD1 matches at 9 bases. In germline, CDR1 is GTSNPN, CDR2 SVGIG (reference sequence). This CDR3 region has 14 residues. J lost 3 bases, V lost 2 bases, and 3 bases had no gene match.

In this sample, this clone turned up a few times. The chain recombines TRBV19 with TRBJ1-1; D might be TRBD1 (6 bases). Germline CDR1 and CDR2: LNHDA and SQIVND (reference sequence). The CDR3 totals 15 residues. The germline V and J ends were trimmed by 2 bases and 1 base, with 11 bases remaining between them. The CDR3 sequence is CASSISGTTNTEAFF. As DNA, the CDR3 is TGTGCCAGTAGTATATCCGGGACAACGAACACTGAAGCTTTCTTT.

There are a few counts of this clone. The chain has TRBV2 and TRBJ1-5; D remains ambiguous. Trimming took 2 bases from V and 0 from J, leaving 14 bases between them. This CDR3 has 17 amino acids. The germline V gene encodes CDR1 SNHLY and CDR2 FYNNEI. The CDR3 sequence is CASSELVGLYSNQPQHF. The CDR3 coding sequence is TGTGCCAGCAGTGAACTGGTGGGCTTATATAGCAATCAGCCCCAGCATTTT.

This clone was seen many times. This chain joins TRBV6-1 and TRBJ1-2; TRBD1 might be the D (6 bases). V shed 6 bases and J shed 6 bases, with 17 bases lying between them. CDR1 is MNHNS, CDR2 SASEGT, per germline. This CDR3 has 14 residues. This chain's CDR3 is CASRMDRIMHGYTF. The CDR3 DNA reads as TGTGCCAGCAGGATGGACAGAATAATGCATGGCTACACCTTC.

There are a few counts of this clone. The chain recombines TRBV29-1 with TRBJ2-3, with D possibly TRBD2 on 6 matching bases. V lost 6 bases and J lost 1, with 17 bases in between. Germline CDR1 and CDR2: SQVTM and ANQGSEA. The length of the CDR3 is 15 residues. CDR3: CSVPTGGVGTDTQYF. CDR3 DNA sequence: TGCAGCGTCCCCACCGGCGGGGTTGGCACAGATACGCAGTATTTT.

The chain employs TRBV20-1 and TRBJ2-3; unclear D gene. This CDR3 has 11 residues. The germline V gene encodes CDR1 DFQATT and CDR2 SNEGSKA (reference sequence). The CDR3 nucleotides are TGCAGCGCCCCCGAGTTGGGTACGCAGTATTTT. Translation gives CSAPELGTQYF.

The V gene is TRBV2, the J gene TRBJ2-5; D not resolved. The germline V gene has CDR1 SNHLY and CDR2 FYNNEI. The ends were cut back, 4 bases at V and 4 bases at J, with 10 bases in the middle. This CDR3 spans 13 amino acids. The CDR3 region has the DNA TGTGCCAGCAGTGCGGCTAGTAGAGAGACCCAGTACTTC. Translation gives CASSAASRETQYF.

The rearrangement joins TRBV15 to TRBJ1-5, with D possibly TRBD1 on 5 matching bases. CDR1 is LNHNV and CDR2 is YYDKDF in the germline V gene (reference sequence). The CDR3 runs to 15 residues. Between the trimmed V and J ends, which lost 3 bases and 1 base, there was a span of 10 bases. The DNA of the CDR3 is TGTGCCACCAGCAGGCTAAGACAGAGCAATCAGCCCCAGCATTTT. It translates to CATSRLRQSNQPQHF.

This clone was found a few times. The CDR3 DNA sequence: TGTGCCACCAGCAGAGATCTGGGGTTAGTTTCTGAATATACCCCCGATGGCTACACCTTC. The encoded protein is CATSRDLGLVSEYTPDGYTF. The chain uses TRBV15 and TRBJ1-2; no clear D. Trimming shortened V by 0 bases and J by 6 bases, and 29 bases separated the two germline ends. Germline CDR1 is LNHNV and CDR2 is YYDKDF (reference sequence). The CDR3 is 20 residues long.

Only one count was recorded for this clone. This chain links TRBV7-3 with TRBJ1-6; D may be TRBD1 (5 bases). Germline lookup yields CDR1 SGHTA and CDR2 FQGTGA. Deletions cut 2 bases from V and 6 bases from J, with 11 bases between. The CDR3 spans 15 residues. The CDR3 nucleotides are TGTGCCAGCAGCTTAGGAGCCGGGGGTAATTCACCCCTCCACTTT. It is translated as CASSLGAGGNSPLHF.

The V call is TRBV5-4, the J call TRBJ1-4; D gene ambiguous. Germline V gives CDR1 SGHNT, CDR2 YYREEE (reference sequence). Deletions cut 2 bases from V and 7 bases from J, with 15 bases between. The CDR3 runs to 15 residues. The CDR3 nucleotides read TGTGCCAGCAGCTTCCGGGGAGGGAAGATTGAAAAACTGTTTTTT. Amino acid sequence: CASSFRGGKIEKLFF.

The chain uses TRBV30 and TRBJ2-3; either TRBD1 or TRBD2 may supply D (5 bases each). CDR1 GTSNPN and CDR2 SVGIG come from the germline V gene (reference sequence). This CDR3 has 12 residues. Between the trimmed V and J ends, which lost 0 bases and 9 bases, there was a span of 10 bases. CDR3 sequence (DNA): TGTGCCTGGAGTGTACCCGGGGCAACGCAGTATTTT. Encoded protein: CAWSVPGATQYF.

The chain carries TRBV18 and TRBJ2-7; 7 bases are a match to TRBD1. The CDR3 loop spans 13 amino acids. Germline V gives CDR1 KGHSH, CDR2 LQKENI. V shed 6 bases, J shed 6 bases, and the junction held 8 bases outside the gene matches. The CDR3 nucleotides read TGTGCCAGCTCCTCCACAGGGGCGGGCGAGCAGTACTTC. It specifies CASSSTGAGEQYF.

This clone was observed a handful of times. The V and J genes are TRBV15 and TRBJ1-2, with D tentatively TRBD1 (6 bases). CDR1 and CDR2 (germline): LNHNV, YYDKDF (reference sequence). Trimming shortened V by 1 base and J by 8 bases, and 11 bases separated the two germline ends. The CDR3 contains 13 residues. CDR3 nucleotide sequence: TGTGCCACCAGCAGAGGGACAGTCCAAGGCTACACCTTC. Translation gives CATSRGTVQGYTF.

V is TRBV7-2 and J is TRBJ1-3; D is ambiguous. Between the trimmed V and J ends, which lost 4 bases and 0 bases, there was a span of 13 bases. The CDR3 is made up of 16 amino acids. The germline CDR1 and CDR2 sequences are SGHTA and FQGNSA. The CDR3 coding sequence is TGTGCCAGCAGCTCCACCTCCGGTTCCTCTGGAAACACCATATATTTT. Its protein product is CASSSTSGSSGNTIYF.

The chain combines TRBV6-5 with TRBJ1-2; 8 positions agree with TRBD1. This CDR3 contains 12 residues. CDR1 and CDR2 (germline): MNHEY, SVGAGI. V lost 6 bases and J lost 7; bases outside the gene matches: 4. CDR3: CASSRTGFGYTF. CDR3 DNA sequence: TGTGCCAGCAGCCGGACAGGGTTTGGCTACACCTTC.

CDR3 DNA: TGTGCCAGCAGCAAAGATCTGGCCTCCTACGAGCAGTACTTC. Protein: CASSKDLASYEQYF. The chain couples TRBV21-1 to TRBJ2-7; TRBD1 reflects the table's D call only, with no check against the DNA. TRBV21-1 constitutes a pseudogene. This CDR3 region has 14 residues.

The J gene is TRBJ1-1, the V gene TRBV29-1; no firm D call. Germline V gene lookup returns CDR1 SQVTM and CDR2 ANQGSEA. With 5 bases removed from V and 4 bases from J, the gap between germline ends came to 17 bases. This CDR3 comprises 14 residues. The CDR3 nucleotides read TGCAGCGTTTGTATCGTGGGGTTCTTCACTGAAGCTTTCTTT. Amino acids: CSVCIVGFFTEAFF.

CDR3 sequence (DNA): TGTGCCAGCAGTTTAGCCCACGGGGGGGGTTGGGAGACCCAGTACTTC. It codes for CASSLAHGGGWETQYF. This rearrangement joins TRBV27 to TRBJ2-5; 8 bases map to TRBD2. The CDR3 is 16 residues long. The V and J ends lost 2 bases and 5 bases, in that order; junction bases with no gene match: 10. Per the germline V gene, CDR1 is MNHEY and CDR2 is SMNVEV (reference sequence).